The next 7 T cell receptor beta chains were all read from a single sample in a study of cytomegalovirus exposure and HLA in healthy donors. 13 Jbeta primers and 60 Vbeta primers were used for the PCR. Profiled with immunoSEQ multiplex PCR; TCRdb holds only in-frame clones, not every one. The table records 150,000 to 200,000 clones, approximately 83% of them present only once. Sequenced: PBMCs. These receptors were obtained from a male donor in good health and CMV-seronegative.

The chain carries TRBV11-1 and TRBJ2-5, with D possibly being TRBD2 (5 bases). CDR3 length: 11 amino acids. Germline V gene lookup returns CDR1 SGHAT and CDR2 FQDESV (reference sequence). V was pared by 3 bases and J by 11 bases, with 10 bases between. In DNA, the CDR3 is TGTGCCAGCAGCTTGGTTGGGGAGCAGTACTTC. It is translated as CASSLVGEQYF.

The V gene is TRBV6-6, the J gene TRBJ2-5; possible D gene TRBD1, 6 bases. The germline V gene encodes CDR1 MNHNY and CDR2 SVGAGI (reference sequence). The CDR3 is 14 amino acids. The V end was cut by 4 bases, the J end by 4 bases, with 13 bases between. The CDR3 is CASSSPGASETQYF. For the CDR3, the DNA is TGTGCCAGCAGTTCCCCAGGGGCCTCAGAGACCCAGTACTTC.

The rearrangement links TRBV28 to TRBJ2-7, with 7 bases aligning to TRBD1. The CDR3 is 18 residues long. CDR1 and CDR2 from the germline V gene are MDHEN and SYDVKM. After removal of 6 bases from V and 0 bases from J, the junction contained 17 bases not matched to a gene. The chain's CDR3 is CASSPTGAWPESSYEQYF. The CDR3 DNA is TGTGCCAGCAGCCCAACAGGGGCTTGGCCCGAGTCCTCCTACGAGCAGTACTTC.

This chain's CDR3 is CASSFRRAVGTEAFF. Written as DNA, the CDR3 is TGTGCCAGCAGCTTTCGGCGGGCGGTTGGCACTGAAGCTTTCTTT. The chain employs TRBV5-6 and TRBJ1-1; D unclear. The germline gives CDR1 SGHDT, CDR2 YYEEEE. This CDR3 is built from 15 residues. Trimming took off 2 bases at V and 4 bases at J, with 15 bases between the two ends.

This clone was seen only once. This sequence joins TRBV28 and TRBJ1-1; TRBD1 matches 8 bases. Germline V gene lookup returns CDR1 MDHEN and CDR2 SYDVKM. The trim removed 7 bases at V and 10 bases at J, leaving 11 bases unmatched. The CDR3 covers 13 residues. CDR3 in DNA: TGTGCCAGCACGACCGGGACAGGCGGAGGAGCTTTCTTT. It is translated as CASTTGTGGGAFF.

The genes are TRBV5-5 and TRBJ1-6; 8 bases match TRBD1. Germline V gives CDR1 SGHKS, CDR2 YYEKEE (reference sequence). J was trimmed by 0 bases and V by 2 bases; bases with no gene match: 7. The CDR3 has 18 amino acids. CDR3 amino acids: CASSFLETGGSYNSPLHF. CDR3 DNA: TGTGCCAGCAGCTTTCTCGAAACAGGGGGCTCCTATAATTCACCCCTCCACTTT.

This chain uses TRBV7-8 with TRBJ2-1, with 9 bases matching TRBD1. The V gene's germline CDR1 is SGHVS and CDR2 FQNEAQ. The CDR3 has 15 residues. J lost 4 bases, V lost 4 bases, and 5 bases had no gene match. CDR3 nucleotides: TGTGCCAGCAGCTCACAGGGGGCGATTTACAATGAGCAGTTCTTC. It codes for CASSSQGAIYNEQFF.